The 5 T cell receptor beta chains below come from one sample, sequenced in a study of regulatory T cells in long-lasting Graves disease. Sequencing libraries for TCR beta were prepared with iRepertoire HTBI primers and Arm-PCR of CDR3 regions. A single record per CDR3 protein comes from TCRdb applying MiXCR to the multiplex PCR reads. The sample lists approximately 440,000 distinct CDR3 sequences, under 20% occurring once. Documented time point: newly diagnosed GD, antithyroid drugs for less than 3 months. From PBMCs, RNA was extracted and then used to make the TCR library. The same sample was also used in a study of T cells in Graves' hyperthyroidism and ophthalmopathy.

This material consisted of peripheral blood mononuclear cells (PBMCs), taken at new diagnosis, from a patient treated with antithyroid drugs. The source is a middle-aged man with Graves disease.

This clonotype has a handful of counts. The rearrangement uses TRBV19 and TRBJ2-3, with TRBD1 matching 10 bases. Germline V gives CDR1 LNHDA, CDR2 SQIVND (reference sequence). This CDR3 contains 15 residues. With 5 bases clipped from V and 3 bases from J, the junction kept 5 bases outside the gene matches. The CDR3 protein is CASSDRGQMTDTQYF. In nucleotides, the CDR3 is TGTGCCAGTAGTGACAGGGGGCAGATGACAGATACGCAGTATTTT.

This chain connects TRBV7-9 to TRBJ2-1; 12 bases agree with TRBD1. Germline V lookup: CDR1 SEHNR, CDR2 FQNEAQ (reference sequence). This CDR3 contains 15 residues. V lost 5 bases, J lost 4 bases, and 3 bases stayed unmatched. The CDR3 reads CASSGGQGAYNEQFF. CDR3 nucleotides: TGTGCCAGCAGCGGGGGACAGGGGGCGTACAATGAGCAGTTCTTC.

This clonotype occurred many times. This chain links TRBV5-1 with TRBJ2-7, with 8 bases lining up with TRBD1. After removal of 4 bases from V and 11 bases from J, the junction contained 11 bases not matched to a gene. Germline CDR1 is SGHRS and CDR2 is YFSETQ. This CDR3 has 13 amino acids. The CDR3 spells CASSPDRVPRKYF. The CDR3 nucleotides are TGCGCCAGCAGCCCGGACAGGGTGCCACGGAAGTACTTC.

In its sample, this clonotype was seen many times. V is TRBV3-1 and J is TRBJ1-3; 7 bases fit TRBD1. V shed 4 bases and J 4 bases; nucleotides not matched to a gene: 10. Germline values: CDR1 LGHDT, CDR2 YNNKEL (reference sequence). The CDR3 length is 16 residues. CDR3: CASSPGGGGRGNTIYF. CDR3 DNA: TGTGCCAGCAGCCCGGGCGGAGGGGGCCGAGGAAACACCATATATTTT.

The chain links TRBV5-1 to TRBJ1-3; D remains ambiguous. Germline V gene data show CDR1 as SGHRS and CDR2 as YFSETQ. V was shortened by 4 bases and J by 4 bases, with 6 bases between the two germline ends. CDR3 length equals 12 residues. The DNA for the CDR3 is TGCGCCAGCAGCGAACAGGGAAACACCATATATTTT. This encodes CASSEQGNTIYF.